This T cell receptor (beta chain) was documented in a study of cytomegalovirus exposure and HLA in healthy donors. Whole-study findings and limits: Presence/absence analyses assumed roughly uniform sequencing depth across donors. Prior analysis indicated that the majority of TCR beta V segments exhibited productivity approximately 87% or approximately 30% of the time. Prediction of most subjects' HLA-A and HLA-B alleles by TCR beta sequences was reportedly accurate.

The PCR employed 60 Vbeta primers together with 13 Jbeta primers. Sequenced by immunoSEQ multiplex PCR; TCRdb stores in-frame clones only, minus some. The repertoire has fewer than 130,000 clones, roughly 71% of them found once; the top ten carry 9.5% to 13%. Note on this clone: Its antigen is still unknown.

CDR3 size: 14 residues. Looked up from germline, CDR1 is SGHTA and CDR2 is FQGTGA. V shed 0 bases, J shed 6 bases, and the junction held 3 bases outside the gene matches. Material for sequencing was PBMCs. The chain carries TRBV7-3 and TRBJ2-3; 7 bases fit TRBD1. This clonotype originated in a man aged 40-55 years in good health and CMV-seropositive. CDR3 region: CASSLTGGSDTQYF. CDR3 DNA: TGTGCCAGCAGCTTAACAGGGGGCTCGGATACGCAGTATTTT. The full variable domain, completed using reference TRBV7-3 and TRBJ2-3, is GAGVSQTPSNKVTEKGKYVELRCDPISGHTALYWYRQSLGQGPEFLIYFQGTGAADDSGLPNDRFFAVRPEGSVSTLKIQRTERGDSAVYLCASSLTGGSDTQYFGPGTRLTVL.